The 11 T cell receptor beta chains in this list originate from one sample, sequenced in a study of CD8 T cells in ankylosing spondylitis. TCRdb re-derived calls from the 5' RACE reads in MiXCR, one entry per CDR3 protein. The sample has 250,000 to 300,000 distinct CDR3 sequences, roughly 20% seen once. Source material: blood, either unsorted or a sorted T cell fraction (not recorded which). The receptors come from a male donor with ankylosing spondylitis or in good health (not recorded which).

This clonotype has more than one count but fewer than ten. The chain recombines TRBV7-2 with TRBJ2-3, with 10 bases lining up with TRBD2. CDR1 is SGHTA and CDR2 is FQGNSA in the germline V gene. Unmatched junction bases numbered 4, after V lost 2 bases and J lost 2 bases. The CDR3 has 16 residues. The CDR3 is CASSLRSGGVTDTQYF. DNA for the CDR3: TGTGCCAGCAGCTTAAGAAGCGGGGGGGTCACAGATACGCAGTATTTT.

DNA of the CDR3: TGTGCCAGCAGCTTAGCCCAGGGGGCGGCTATCTATCGCAATCAGCCCCAGCATTTT. Its translation: CASSLAQGAAIYRNQPQHF. The chain has TRBV7-8 and TRBJ1-5, with 8 positions matching TRBD1. Trimming took 0 bases from V and 2 from J; bases not matched to a gene: 12. Germline V gives CDR1 SGHVS, CDR2 FQNEAQ. The CDR3 has 19 residues.

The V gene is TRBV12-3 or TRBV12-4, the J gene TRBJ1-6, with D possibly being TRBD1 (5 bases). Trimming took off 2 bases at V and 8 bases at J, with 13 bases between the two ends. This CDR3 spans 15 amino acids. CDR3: CASSLRGRGDSPLHF. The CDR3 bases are TGTGCCAGCAGTTTACGGGGAAGGGGAGATTCACCCCTCCACTTT.

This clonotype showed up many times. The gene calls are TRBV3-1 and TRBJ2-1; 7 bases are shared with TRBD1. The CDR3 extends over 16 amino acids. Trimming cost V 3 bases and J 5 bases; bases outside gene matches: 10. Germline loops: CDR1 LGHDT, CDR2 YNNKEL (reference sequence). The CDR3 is CASSQLPGQQNNEQFF. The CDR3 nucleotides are TGTGCCAGCAGCCAGCTACCGGGACAGCAGAACAATGAGCAGTTCTTC.

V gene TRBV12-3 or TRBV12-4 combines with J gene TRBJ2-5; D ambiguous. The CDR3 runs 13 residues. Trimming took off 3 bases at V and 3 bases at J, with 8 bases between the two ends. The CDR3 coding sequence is TGTGCCAGCAGTTTCGGCCCAAAAGAGACCCAGTACTTC. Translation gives CASSFGPKETQYF.

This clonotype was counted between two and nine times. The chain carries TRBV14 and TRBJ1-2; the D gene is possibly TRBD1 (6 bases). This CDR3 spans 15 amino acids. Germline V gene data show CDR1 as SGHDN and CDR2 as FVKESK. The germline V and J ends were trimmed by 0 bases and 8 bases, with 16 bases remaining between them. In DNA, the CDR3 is TGTGCCAGCAGCCAAGATTCGGGCAGGGGCGACGGCTACACCTTC. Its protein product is CASSQDSGRGDGYTF.

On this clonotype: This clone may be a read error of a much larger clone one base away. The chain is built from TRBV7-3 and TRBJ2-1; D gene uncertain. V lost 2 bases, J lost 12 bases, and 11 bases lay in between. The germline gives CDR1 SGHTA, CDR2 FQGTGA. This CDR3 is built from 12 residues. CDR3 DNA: TGTGCCAGCAGCTTAGGAAGCGATGCGCAGTTCTTC. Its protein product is CASSLGSDAQFF.

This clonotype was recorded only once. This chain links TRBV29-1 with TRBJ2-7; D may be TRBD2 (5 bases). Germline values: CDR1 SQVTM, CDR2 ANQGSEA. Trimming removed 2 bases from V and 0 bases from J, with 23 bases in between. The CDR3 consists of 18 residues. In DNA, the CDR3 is TGCAGCGTTGAATCGACCATGGCGGAGCGGCGGAGCTCCTACGAGCAGTACGTC. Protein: CSVESTMAERRSSYEQYV.

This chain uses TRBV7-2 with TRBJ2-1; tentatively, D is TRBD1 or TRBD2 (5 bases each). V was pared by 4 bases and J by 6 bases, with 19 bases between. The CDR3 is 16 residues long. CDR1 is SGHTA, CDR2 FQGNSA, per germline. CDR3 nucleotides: TGTGCCAGCAGCTCGGCCGGGACGTGGGGCGCCAATGAGCAGTTCTTC. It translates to CASSSAGTWGANEQFF.

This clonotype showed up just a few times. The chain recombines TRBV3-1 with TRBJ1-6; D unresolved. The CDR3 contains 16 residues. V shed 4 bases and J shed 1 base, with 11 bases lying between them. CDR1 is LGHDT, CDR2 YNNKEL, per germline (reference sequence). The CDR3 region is CASSRGWGSYNSPLHF. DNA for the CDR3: TGTGCCAGCAGCCGAGGGTGGGGTTCCTATAATTCACCCCTCCACTTT.

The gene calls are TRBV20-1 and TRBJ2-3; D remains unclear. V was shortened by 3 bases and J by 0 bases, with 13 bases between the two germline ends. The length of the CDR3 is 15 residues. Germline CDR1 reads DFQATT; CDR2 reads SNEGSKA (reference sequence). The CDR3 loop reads CSASSAPESTDTQYF. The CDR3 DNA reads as TGCAGTGCTAGTTCCGCCCCCGAAAGCACAGATACGCAGTATTTT.